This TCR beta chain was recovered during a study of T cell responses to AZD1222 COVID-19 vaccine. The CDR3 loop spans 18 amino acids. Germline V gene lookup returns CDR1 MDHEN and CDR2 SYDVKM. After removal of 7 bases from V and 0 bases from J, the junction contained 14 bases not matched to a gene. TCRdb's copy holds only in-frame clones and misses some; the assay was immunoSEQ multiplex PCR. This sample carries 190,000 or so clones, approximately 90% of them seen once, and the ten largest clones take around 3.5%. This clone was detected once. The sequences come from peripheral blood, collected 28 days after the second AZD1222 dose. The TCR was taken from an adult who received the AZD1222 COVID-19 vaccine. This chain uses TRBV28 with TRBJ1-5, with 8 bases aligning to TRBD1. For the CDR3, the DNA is TGTGCCAGCACCAGACCGGGACAGGAGCCTTATAGCAATCAGCCCCAGCATTTT. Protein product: CASTRPGQEPYSNQPQHF.